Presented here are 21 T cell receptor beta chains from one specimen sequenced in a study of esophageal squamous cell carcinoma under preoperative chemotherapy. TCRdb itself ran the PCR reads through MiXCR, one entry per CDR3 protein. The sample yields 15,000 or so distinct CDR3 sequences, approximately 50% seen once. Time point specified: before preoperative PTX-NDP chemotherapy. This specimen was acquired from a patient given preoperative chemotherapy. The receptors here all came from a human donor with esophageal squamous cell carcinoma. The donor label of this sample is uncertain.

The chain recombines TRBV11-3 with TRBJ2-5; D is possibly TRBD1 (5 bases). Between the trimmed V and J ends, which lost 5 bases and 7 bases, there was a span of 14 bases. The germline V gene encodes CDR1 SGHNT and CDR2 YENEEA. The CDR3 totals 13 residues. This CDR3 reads CASSPATQGTQYF. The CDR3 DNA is TGTGCCAGCAGCCCCGCCACTCAGGGGACCCAGTACTTC.

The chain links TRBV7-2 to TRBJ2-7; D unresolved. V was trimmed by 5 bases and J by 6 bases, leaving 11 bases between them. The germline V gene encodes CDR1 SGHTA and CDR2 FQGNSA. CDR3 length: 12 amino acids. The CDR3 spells CASSPILGEQYF. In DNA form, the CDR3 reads TGTGCCAGCAGCCCTATTTTAGGCGAGCAGTACTTC.

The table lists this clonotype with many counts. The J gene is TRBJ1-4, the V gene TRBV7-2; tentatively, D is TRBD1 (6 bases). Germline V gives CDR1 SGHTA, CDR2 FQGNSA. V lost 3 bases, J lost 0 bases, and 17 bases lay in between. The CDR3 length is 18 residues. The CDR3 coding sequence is TGTGCCAGCAGCTTGACAGGCGCAAACCCAACAACTAATGAAAAACTGTTTTTT. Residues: CASSLTGANPTTNEKLFF. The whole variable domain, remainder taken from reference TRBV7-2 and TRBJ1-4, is GAGVSQSPSNKVTEKGKDVELRCDPISGHTALYWYRQSLGQGLEFLIYFQGNSAPDKSGLPSDRFSAERTGGSVSTLTIQRTQQEDSAVYLCASSLTGANPTTNEKLFFGSGTQLSVL.

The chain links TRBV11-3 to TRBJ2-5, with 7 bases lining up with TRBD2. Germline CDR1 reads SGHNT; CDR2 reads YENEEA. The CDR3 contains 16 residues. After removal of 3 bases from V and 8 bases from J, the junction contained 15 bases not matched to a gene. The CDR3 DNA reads TGTGCCAGCAGCTTGGGAGGGGCTAGCGGCCACGGAACCCAGTACTTC. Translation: CASSLGGASGHGTQYF.

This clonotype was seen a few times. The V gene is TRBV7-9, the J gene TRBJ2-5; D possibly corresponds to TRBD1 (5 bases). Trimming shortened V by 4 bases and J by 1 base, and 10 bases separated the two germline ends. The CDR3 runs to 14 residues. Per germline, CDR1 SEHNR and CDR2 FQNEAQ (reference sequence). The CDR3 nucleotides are TGTGCCAGCAGCTCCGTCCAGGGCCAAGAGACCCAGTACTTC. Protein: CASSSVQGQETQYF.

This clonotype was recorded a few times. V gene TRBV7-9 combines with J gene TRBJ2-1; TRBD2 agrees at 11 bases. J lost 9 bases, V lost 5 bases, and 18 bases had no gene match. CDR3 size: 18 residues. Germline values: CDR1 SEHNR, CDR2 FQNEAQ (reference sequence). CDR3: CASSKSGLLAGVLGEQFF. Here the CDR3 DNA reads TGTGCCAGCAGCAAATCTGGTTTACTAGCGGGAGTTTTGGGTGAGCAGTTCTTC.

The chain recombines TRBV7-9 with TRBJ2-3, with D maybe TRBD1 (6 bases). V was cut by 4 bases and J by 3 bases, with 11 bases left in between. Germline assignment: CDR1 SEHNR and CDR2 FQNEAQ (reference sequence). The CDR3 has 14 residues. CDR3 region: CASSYGGGTDTQYF. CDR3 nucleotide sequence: TGTGCCAGCAGCTATGGGGGCGGGACAGATACGCAGTATTTT. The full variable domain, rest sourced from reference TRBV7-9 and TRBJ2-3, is DTGVSQNPRHKITKRGQNVTFRCDPISEHNRLYWYRQTLGQGPEFLTYFQNEAQLEKSRLLSDRFSAERPKGSFSTLEIQRTEQGDSAMYLCASSYGGGTDTQYFGPGTRLTVL.

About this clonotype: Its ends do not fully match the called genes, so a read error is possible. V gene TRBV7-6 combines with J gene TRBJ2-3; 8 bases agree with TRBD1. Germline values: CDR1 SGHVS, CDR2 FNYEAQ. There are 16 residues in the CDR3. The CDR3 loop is CASSPRQGRDHDEQFF. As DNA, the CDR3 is TGTGCCAGCAGCCCACGACAGGGGAGAGACCACGATGAGCAGTTCTTT. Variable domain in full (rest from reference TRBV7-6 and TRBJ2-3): GAGVSQSPRYKVTKRGQDVALRCDPISGHVSLYWYRQALGQGPEFLTYFNYEAQQDKSGLPNDRFSAERPEGSISTLTIQRTEQRDSAMYRCASSPRQGRDHDEQFFGPGTRLTVL.

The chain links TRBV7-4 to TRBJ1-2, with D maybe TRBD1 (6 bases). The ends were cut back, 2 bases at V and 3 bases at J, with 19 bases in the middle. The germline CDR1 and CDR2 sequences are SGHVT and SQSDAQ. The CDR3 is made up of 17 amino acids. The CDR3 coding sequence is TGTGCCAGCAGCTTAAGTGTGGGACAAGGATGCGACTATGGCTACACCTTC. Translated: CASSLSVGQGCDYGYTF.

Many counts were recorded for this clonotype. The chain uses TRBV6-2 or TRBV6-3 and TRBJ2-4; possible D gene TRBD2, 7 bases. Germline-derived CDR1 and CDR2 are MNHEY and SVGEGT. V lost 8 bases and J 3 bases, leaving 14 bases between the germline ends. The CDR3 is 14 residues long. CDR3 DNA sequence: TGTGCCAGCGGCTCAGGGGAGGGCAAAAACATTCAGTACTTC. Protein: CASGSGEGKNIQYF.

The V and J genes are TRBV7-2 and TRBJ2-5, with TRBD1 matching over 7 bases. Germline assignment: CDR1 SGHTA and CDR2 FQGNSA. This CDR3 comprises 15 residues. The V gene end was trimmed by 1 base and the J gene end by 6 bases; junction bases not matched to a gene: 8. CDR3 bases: TGTGCCAGCAGCTTAGTGAGACAGGGTGTGAAGACCCAGTACTTC. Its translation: CASSLVRQGVKTQYF.

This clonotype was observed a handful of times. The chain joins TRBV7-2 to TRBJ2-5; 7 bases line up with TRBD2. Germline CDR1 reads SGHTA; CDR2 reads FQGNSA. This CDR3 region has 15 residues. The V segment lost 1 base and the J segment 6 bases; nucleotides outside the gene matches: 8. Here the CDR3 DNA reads TGTGCCAGCAGCTTAGGATTTGCGGGAGCTAAGACCCAGTACTTC. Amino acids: CASSLGFAGAKTQYF.

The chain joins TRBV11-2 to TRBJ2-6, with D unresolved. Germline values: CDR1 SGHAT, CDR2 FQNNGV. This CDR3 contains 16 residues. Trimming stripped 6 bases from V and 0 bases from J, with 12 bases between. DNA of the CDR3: TGTGCCAGCAGTCATGGACGGAGCTCTGGGGCCAACGTCCTGACTTTC. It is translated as CASSHGRSSGANVLTF.

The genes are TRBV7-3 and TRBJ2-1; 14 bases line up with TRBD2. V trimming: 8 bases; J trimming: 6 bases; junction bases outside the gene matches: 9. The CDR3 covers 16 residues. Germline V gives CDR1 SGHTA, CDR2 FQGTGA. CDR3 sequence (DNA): TGTGCCAGCGGGACCGGGACTAGCGGGAGAGCCAATGAGCAGTTCTTC. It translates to CASGTGTSGRANEQFF.

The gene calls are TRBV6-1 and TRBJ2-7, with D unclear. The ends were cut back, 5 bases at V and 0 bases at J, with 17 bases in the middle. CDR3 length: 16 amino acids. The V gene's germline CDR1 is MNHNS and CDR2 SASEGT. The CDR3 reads CASSPLGQISSYEQYF. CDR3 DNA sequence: TGTGCCAGCAGTCCGTTAGGGCAGATCAGCTCCTACGAGCAGTACTTC.

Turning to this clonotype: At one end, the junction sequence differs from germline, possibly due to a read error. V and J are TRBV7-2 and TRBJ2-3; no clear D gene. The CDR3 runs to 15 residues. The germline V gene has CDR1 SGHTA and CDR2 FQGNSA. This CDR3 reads CASGSGLRGEDTQYF. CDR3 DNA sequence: TGTGCCAGCGGCTCGGGTCTGAGAGGCGAAGATACGCAGTATTTC.

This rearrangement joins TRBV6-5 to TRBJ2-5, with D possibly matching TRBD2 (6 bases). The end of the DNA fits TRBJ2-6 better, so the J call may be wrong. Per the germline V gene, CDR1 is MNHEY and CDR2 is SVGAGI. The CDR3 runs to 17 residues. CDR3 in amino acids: CASSYSRGGAGENTLTF. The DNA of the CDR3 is TGTGCCAGCAGTTACTCGAGAGGCGGGGCTGGGGAAAACACCCTGACTTTC.

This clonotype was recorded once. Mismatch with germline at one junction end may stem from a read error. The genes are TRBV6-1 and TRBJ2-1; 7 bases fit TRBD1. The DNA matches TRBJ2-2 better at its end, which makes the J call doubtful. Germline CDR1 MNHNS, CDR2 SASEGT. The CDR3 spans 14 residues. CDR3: CASRGWAEYNELFF. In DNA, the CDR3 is TGTGCTAGCAGGGGGTGGGCGGAGTACAATGAGCTGTTTTTT.

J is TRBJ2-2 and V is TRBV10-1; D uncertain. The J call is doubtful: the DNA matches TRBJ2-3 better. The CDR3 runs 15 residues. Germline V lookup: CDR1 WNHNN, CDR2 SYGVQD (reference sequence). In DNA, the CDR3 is TGCGCCCGGAGCCCGCAGGCTGCGAGCACCGGTGAGCAGTATTTT. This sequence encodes CARSPQAASTGEQYF.

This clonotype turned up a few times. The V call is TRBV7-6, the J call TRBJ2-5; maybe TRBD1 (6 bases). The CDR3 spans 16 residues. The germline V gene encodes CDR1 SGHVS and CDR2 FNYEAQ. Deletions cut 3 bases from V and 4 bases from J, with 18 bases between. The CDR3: CASSFPHTGSRETQYF. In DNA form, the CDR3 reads TGTGCCAGCAGCTTTCCGCACACAGGGTCCCGAGAGACCCAGTACTTC.

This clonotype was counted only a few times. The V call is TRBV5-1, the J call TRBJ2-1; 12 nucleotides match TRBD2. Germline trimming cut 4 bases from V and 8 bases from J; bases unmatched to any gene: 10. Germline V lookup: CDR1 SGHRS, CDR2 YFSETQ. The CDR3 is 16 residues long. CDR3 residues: CASSKEELAGGHEQFF. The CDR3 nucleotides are TGCGCCAGCAGCAAAGAAGAACTAGCGGGAGGCCATGAGCAGTTCTTC. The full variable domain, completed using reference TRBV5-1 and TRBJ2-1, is KAGVTQTPRYLIKTRGQQVTLSCSPISGHRSVSWYQQTPGQGLQFLFEYFSETQRNKGNFPGRFSGRQFSNSRSEMNVSTLELGDSALYLCASSKEELAGGHEQFFGPGTRLTVL.